This record looks at one T cell receptor beta chain sequence and its context. The ends lost 2 bases at V and 8 bases at J; junction bases unmatched: 7. The germline V gene has CDR1 MNHNY and CDR2 SVGAGI (reference sequence). CDR3 length: 14 amino acids. The sample belongs to a study of blood T cell repertoires in COVID-19. Whole-study context: Researchers got acute and convalescent COVID-19 samples from the United States, Italy and Spain. PBMCs, B-cell-depleted T cells, or T cells were the source of the cDNA or gDNA that made up the material.

Study processing details: Estimation of nucleated cell counts relied on the amplification of reference gene primers. Using immunoSEQ multiplex PCR, the repertoire was profiled, and TCRdb retains in-frame clones only, with some absent. V and J calls and clone size are as listed in that table; D and trimming were resolved from the DNA. Found here are 210,000 or so clones, around four fifths of them singletons; the top ten hold 2.5% to 3%. This rearrangement joins TRBV6-6 to TRBJ1-2; TRBD1 aligns across 8 bases. This receptor was identified in a woman aged 80 or over with active or convalescent COVID-19. The sample consisted of peripheral blood. CDR3: CASSYGTGLEGYTF. Written as DNA, the CDR3 is TGTGCCAGCAGTTACGGGACAGGCTTAGAAGGCTACACCTTC.